The sequence of this T cell receptor beta chain was determined in a study of Ad26.COV2.S vaccination and SARS-CoV-2 variants. About the study: The study gave Ad26.COV2.S intramuscularly, once or twice 56 days apart.

Described treatment: 15 to 20 received Ad26.COV2.S at low or high dose, single or two shots; about 5 received placebo; per-sample allocation not given. Specimen acquisition occurred on day 63 following the initial vaccine or placebo injection. This Boston cohort included adults aged 18-55 years. Sequencing was performed with immunoSEQ multiplex PCR; in TCRdb, only in-frame clones are kept and a portion is missing. The repertoire consists of fewer than 900,000 clones, with approximately 88% occurring once and the leading ten covering approximately 1.5%. The CDR3 has 14 amino acids. Trimming at V came to 7 bases and at J to 4 bases, leaving 9 bases not matched to a gene. The germline V gene has CDR1 MNHEY and CDR2 SVGAGI. As concerns this clone: Its antigen is not identified.

The study's findings and limits: For non-spike TCRs, breadth in vaccine recipients resembled that in placebo recipients. It was vaccine recipients, not placebo recipients, who had the higher spike-specific TCR breadth.

Source: peripheral blood, taken in a trial of Ad26.COV2.S vaccine versus placebo. The chain joins TRBV6-5 to TRBJ1-2, with 7 bases fitting TRBD1. The TCR originated in a person aged 18-65 years who received the Ad26.COV2.S COVID-19 vaccine or a placebo. Here the CDR3 DNA reads TGTGCCAGCACTAGGACAGGTGAAATCTATGGCTACACCTTC. It codes for CASTRTGEIYGYTF.